This T cell receptor beta chain was recovered during a study of CD8 T cells in ankylosing spondylitis. Study observations and caveats: Blood from ankylosing spondylitis patients appeared to carry a characteristic eight-variant TCR beta motif.

Germline V gene lookup returns CDR1 MNHEY and CDR2 SVGEGT. The V gene lost 6 bases and the J gene lost 0 bases, with 15 bases spanning the gap. The CDR3 totals 16 residues. For this clonotype: What it binds is unknown.

In TCRdb, the 5' RACE reads were re-called with MiXCR into one record per CDR3 protein. This repertoire shows 500,000 to 650,000 distinct CDR3 sequences, less than 6% found once; its top ten account for approximately 3.5%. The origin of this receptor is a male donor with ankylosing spondylitis. Source material: blood, either unsorted or a sorted T cell fraction (not recorded which). This chain joins TRBV6-2 or TRBV6-3 and TRBJ2-1, with D possibly matching TRBD2 (6 bases). CDR3 nucleotides: TGTGCCAGCAGAGGCGGGGCTGGCAGCTCCTACAATGAGCAGTTCTTC. Its translation is CASRGGAGSSYNEQFF.